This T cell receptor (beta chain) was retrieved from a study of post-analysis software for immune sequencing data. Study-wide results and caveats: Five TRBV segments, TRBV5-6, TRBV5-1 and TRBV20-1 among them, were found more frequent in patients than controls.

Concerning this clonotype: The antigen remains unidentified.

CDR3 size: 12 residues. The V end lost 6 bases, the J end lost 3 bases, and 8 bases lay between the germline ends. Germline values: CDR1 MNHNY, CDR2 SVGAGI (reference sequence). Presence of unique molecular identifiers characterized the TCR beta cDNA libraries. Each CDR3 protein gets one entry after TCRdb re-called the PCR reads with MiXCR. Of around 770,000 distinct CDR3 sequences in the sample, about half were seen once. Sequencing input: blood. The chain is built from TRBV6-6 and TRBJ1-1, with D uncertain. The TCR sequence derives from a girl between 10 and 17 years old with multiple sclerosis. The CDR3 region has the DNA TGTGCCAGCAGGGTGGGTGACACTGAAGCTTTCTTT. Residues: CASRVGDTEAFF.